This T cell receptor beta chain was found in a study of response to subunit inactivated influenza vaccine. Notes on the study in general: After each seasonal influenza vaccination, few new T cells are recruited, the authors suggested.

TCRdb independently ran MiXCR on the RT-PCR reads; one entry per CDR3 protein. The sample includes over 400,000 distinct CDR3 sequences, roughly 9.7% of them seen just once. This clonotype appeared a few times. Its antigen is currently unknown. J was trimmed by 8 bases and V by 6 bases; bases with no gene match: 9. The CDR3 sequence is 15 residues long. This specimen was PBMCs from blood, taken 40 to 50 days after vaccination. The chain links TRBV12-3 or TRBV12-4 to TRBJ2-3, with 12 positions matching TRBD2. The source is a man aged 50-60 years who received an inactivated influenza vaccine. CDR3: CASRGTSGFLGTQYF. The CDR3 DNA reads as TGTGCCAGCAGGGGGACTAGCGGGTTTCTGGGTACGCAGTATTTT.